This record looks at one T cell receptor (beta chain) sequence and its context. This specimen belongs to a study of T-cell memory formation after mild COVID-19. MiXCR, applied by TCRdb to the 5' RACE reads, yields one record per CDR3 protein. The table shows 550,000 to 700,000 distinct CDR3 sequences, with more than 15% occurring only once. The sequence was collected from an adult woman who had mild COVID-19 (a few samples of this study predate the infection). Cell type and time point are not known. Material: PBMCs or a T cell subset sorted from them (not recorded which).

The CDR3 DNA reads TGTGCCATCAGTGAGTCGAGAGGGGGCCCAAGAGGCTCCTACAATGAGCAGTTCTTC. It yields the protein CAISESRGGPRGSYNEQFF. V and J are TRBV10-3 and TRBJ2-1; 7 positions agree with TRBD1. V shed 0 bases, J shed 0 bases, and the junction held 11 bases outside the gene matches. The CDR3 loop spans 19 amino acids. Germline V lookup: CDR1 ENHRY, CDR2 SYGVKD.